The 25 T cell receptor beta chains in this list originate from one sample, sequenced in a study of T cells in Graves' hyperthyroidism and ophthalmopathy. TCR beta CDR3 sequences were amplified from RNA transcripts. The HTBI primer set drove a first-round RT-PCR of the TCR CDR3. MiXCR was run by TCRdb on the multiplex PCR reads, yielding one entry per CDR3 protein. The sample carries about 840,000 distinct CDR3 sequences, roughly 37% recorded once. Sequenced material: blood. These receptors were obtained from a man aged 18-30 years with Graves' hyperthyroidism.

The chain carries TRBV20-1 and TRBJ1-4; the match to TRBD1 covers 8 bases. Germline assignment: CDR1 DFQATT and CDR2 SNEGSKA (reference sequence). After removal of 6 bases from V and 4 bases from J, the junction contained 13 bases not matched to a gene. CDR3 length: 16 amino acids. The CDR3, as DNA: TGCAGTGCCCCCTTCTTAGGACAGGGCGATAATGAAAAACTGTTTTTT. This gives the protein CSAPFLGQGDNEKLFF.

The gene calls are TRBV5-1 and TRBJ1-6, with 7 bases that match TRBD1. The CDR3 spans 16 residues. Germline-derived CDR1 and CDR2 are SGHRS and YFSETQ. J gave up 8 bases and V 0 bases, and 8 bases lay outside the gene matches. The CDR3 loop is CASSLVGQSGDSPLHF. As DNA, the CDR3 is TGCGCCAGCAGCTTGGTGGGACAGAGCGGGGATTCACCCCTCCACTTT.

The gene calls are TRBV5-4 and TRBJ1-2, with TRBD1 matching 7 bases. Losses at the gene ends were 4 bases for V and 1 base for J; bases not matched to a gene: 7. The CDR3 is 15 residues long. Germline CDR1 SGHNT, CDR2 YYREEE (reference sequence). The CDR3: CASSPTGTVNYGYTF. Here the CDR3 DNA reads TGTGCCAGCAGCCCGACCGGGACAGTTAACTATGGCTACACCTTC.

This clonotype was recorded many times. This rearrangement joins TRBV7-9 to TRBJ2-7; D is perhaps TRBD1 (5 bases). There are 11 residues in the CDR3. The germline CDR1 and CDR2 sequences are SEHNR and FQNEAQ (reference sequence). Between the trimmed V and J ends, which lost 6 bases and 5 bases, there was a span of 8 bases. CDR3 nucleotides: TGTGCCAGCAGTGTGACAGACGAGCAGTACTTC. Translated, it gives CASSVTDEQYF.

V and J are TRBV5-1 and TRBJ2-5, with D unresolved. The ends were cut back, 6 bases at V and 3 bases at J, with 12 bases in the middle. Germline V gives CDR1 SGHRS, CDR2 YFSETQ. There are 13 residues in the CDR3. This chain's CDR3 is CASTLGVEETQYF. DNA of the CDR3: TGCGCCAGCACTTTGGGCGTTGAAGAGACCCAGTACTTC.

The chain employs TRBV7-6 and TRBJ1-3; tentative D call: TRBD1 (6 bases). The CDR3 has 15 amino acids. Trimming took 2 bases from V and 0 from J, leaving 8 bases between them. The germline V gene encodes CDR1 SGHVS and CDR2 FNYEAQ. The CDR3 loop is CASSLKGVSGNTIYF. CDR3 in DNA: TGTGCCAGCAGCTTAAAGGGGGTCTCTGGAAACACCATATATTTT.

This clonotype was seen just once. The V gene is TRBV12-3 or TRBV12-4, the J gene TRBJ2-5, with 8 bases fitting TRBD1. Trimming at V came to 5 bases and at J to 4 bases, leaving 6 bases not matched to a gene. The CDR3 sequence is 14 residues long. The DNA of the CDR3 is TGTGCCAGCAGTGACGACAGGGGCGGAGAGACCCAGTACTTC. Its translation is CASSDDRGGETQYF.

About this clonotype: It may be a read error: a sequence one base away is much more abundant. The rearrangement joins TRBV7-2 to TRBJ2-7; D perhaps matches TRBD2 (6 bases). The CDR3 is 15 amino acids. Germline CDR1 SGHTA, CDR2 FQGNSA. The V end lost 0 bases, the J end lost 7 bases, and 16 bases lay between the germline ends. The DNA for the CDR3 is TGTGCCAGCAGCTTAGCGCCTAGCGCGGGGTGGGAGCAGTACTTC. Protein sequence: CASSLAPSAGWEQYF.

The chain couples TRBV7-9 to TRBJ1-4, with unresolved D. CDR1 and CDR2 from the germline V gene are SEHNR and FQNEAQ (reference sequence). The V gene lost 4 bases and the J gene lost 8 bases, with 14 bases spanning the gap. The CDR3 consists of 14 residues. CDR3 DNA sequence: TGTGCCAGCAGCTCCCACGGCGCAACAGAAAAACTGTTTTTT. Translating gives CASSSHGATEKLFF.

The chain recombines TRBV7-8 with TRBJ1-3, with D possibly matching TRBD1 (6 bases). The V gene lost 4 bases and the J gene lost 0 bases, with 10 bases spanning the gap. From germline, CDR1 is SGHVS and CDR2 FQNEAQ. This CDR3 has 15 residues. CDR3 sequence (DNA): TGTGCCAGCAGCTCCGGGGACATCTCTGGAAACACCATATATTTT. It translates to CASSSGDISGNTIYF.

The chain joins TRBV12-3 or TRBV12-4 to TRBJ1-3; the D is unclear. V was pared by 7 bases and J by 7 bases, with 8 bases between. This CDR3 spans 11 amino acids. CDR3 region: CASMDVNTIYF. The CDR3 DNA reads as TGTGCCAGCATGGATGTGAACACCATATATTTT.

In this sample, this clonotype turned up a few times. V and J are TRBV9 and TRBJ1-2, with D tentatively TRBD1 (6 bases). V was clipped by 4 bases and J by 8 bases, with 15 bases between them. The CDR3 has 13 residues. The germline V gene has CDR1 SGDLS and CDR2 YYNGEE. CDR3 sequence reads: CASSQDLGGGYTF. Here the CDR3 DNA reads TGTGCCAGCAGCCAAGATCTCGGGGGCGGCTACACCTTC.

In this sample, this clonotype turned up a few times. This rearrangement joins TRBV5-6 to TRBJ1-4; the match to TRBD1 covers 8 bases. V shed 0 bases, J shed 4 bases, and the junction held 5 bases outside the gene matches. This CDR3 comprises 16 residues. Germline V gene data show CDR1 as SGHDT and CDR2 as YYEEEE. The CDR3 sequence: CASSLGLGQDNEKLFF. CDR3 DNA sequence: TGTGCCAGCAGCTTGGGGTTGGGACAGGATAATGAAAAACTGTTTTTT.

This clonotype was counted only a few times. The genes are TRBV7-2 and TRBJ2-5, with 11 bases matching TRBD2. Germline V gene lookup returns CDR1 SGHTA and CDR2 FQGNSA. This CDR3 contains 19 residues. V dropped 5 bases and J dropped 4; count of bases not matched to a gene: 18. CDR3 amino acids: CASSIGRGLAAPRGETQYF. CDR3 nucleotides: TGTGCCAGCAGCATCGGGCGGGGACTAGCGGCCCCGAGGGGAGAGACCCAGTACTTC.

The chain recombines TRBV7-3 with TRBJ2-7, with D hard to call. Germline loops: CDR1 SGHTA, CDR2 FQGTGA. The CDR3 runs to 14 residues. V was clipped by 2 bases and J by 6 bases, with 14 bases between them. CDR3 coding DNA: TGTGCCAGCAGCTTATATCCGCCCCCCTCCGAGCAGTACTTC. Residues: CASSLYPPPSEQYF.

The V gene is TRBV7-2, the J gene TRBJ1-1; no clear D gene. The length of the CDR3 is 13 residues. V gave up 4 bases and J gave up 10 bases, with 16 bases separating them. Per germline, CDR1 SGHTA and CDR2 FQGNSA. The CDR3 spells CASSYGWASGAFF. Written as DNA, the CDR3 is TGTGCCAGCAGCTATGGGTGGGCGTCGGGAGCTTTCTTT.

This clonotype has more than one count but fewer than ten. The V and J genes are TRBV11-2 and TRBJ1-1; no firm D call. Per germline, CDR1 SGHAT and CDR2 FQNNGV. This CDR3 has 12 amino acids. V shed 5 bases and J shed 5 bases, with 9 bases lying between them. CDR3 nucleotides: TGTGCCAGCAGCCTCTCAGAGACTGAAGCTTTCTTT. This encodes CASSLSETEAFF.

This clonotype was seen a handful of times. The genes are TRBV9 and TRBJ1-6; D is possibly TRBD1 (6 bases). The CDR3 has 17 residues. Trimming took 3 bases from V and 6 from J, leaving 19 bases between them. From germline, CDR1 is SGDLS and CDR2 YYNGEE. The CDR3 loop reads CASSGNPRGAANSPLHF. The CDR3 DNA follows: TGTGCCAGCAGCGGAAACCCCAGGGGCGCTGCTAATTCACCCCTCCACTTT.

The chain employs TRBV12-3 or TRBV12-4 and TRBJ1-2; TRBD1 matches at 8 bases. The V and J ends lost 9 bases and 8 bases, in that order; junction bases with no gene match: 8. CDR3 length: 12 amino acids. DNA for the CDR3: TGTGCCAGTAGTCCGCGGGACAGGGGCTACACCTTC. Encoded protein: CASSPRDRGYTF.

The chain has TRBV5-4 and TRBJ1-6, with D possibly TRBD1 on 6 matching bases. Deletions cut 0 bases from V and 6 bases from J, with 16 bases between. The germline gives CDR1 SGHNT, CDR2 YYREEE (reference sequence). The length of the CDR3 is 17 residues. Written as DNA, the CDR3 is TGTGCCAGCAGCTTGGATCTCGGGGGCGCAGCTAATTCACCCCTCCACTTT. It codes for CASSLDLGGAANSPLHF.

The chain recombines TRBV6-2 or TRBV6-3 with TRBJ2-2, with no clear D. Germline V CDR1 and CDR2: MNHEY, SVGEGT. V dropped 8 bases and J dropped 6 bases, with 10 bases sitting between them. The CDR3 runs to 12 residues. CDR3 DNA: TGTGCCAGCGGCCAGGTGGCCGGGGAGCTGTTTTTT. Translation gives CASGQVAGELFF.

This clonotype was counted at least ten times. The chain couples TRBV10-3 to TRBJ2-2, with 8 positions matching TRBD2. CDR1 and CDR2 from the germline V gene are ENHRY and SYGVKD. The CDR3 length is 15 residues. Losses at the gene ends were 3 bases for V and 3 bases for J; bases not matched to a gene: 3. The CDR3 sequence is CAISDPTSDTGELFF. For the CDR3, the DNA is TGTGCCATCAGTGATCCGACTAGCGACACCGGGGAGCTGTTTTTT.

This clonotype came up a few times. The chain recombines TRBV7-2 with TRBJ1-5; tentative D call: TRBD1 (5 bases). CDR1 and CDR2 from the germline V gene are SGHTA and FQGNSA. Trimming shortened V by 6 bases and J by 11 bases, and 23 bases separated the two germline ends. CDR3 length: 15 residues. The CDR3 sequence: CASRDGTPYQETQHF. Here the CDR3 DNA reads TGTGCCAGCAGGGACGGGACGCCGTACCAAGAGACCCAGCATTTT.

CDR3 DNA sequence: TGCAGTGCGTGGGACAGGGTGGCCGAGACCCAGTACTTC. Protein product: CSAWDRVAETQYF. The chain carries TRBV20-1 and TRBJ2-5; TRBD1 agrees at 9 bases. The germline gives CDR1 DFQATT, CDR2 SNEGSKA (reference sequence). V lost 6 bases to trimming and J lost 5 bases; unmatched junction nucleotides: 7. The CDR3 runs to 13 residues.

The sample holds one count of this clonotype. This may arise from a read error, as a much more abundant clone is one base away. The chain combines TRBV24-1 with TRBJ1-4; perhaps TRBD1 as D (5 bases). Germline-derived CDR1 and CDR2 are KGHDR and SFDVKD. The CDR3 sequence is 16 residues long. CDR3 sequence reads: CATGDAGTPGPEKLFF. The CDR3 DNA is TGTGCCACCGGTGATGCCGGGACCCCTGGGCCGGAAAAACTGTTTTTT.